The 13 T cell receptor beta chains listed next were all sequenced from one sample in a study of blood T cells in healthy people across ages. For the second PCR, which ran for about 7 to 12 cycles, a sample-barcoded 5' primer and a J-beta primer mix were used. TCRdb re-called the 5' RACE reads with MiXCR, one entry per CDR3 protein. The data contain about 680,000 distinct CDR3 sequences, about 52% of them singletons. Sequencing was performed on blood. All receptors come from a woman aged 60-70 years in good health.

The chain recombines TRBV18 with TRBJ2-6; D unresolved. CDR3 length: 17 residues. Trimming removed 3 bases at V and 0 bases at J, with 12 bases between. The V gene's germline CDR1 is KGHSH and CDR2 LQKENI. Here the CDR3 DNA reads TGTGCCAGCTCACCGGTGATGGATCTCTCTGGGGCCAACGTCCTGACTTTC. Its protein product is CASSPVMDLSGANVLTF. Full variable domain (outside the CDR3, taken from reference TRBV18 and TRBJ2-6): NAGVMQNPRHLVRRRGQEARLRCSPMKGHSHVYWYRQLPEEGLKFMVYLQKENIIDESGMPKERFSAEFPKEGPSILRIQQVVRGDSAAYFCASSPVMDLSGANVLTFGAGSRLTVL.

The chain is built from TRBV7-6 and TRBJ1-4; D possibly corresponds to TRBD1 (5 bases). Trimming removed 1 base from V and 7 bases from J, with 13 bases in between. Germline values: CDR1 SGHVS, CDR2 FNYEAQ. The CDR3 extends over 15 amino acids. CDR3 bases: TGTGCCAGCAGCTTAGGATCCGGGGCGGGTGAAAAACTGTTTTTT. Protein: CASSLGSGAGEKLFF.

This clonotype has just a few counts. The CDR3 DNA is TGCGCCAGCAGGGTCCAGGGGCCCTATGGCTACACCTTC. Its translation: CASRVQGPYGYTF. V is TRBV5-1 and J is TRBJ1-2; D possibly corresponds to TRBD1 (6 bases). The CDR3 runs to 13 residues. Germline CDR1 SGHRS, CDR2 YFSETQ. V lost 5 bases and J lost 4, with 12 bases in between.

This clonotype was detected many times. V is TRBV7-3 and J is TRBJ2-1; D tentatively fits TRBD1 or TRBD2 (5 bases each). CDR3 length equals 13 residues. The V gene lost 6 bases and the J gene lost 4 bases, with 10 bases spanning the gap. The germline gives CDR1 SGHTA, CDR2 FQGTGA. CDR3: CASSPGTYNEQFF. Written as DNA, the CDR3 is TGTGCCAGCAGTCCTGGGACGTACAATGAGCAGTTCTTC.

This clonotype came up a few times. The CDR3, as DNA: TGTGCCAGCAGTGGGAGCGGGGGCTCCTACGAGCAGTACTTC. Encoded protein: CASSGSGGSYEQYF. This chain uses TRBV28 with TRBJ2-7, with 8 bases lining up with TRBD2. The CDR3 length is 14 residues. Trimming at V came to 5 bases and at J to 0 bases, leaving 3 bases not matched to a gene. Germline V gene data show CDR1 as MDHEN and CDR2 as SYDVKM.

The chain recombines TRBV6-5 with TRBJ2-1; 8 bases are a match to TRBD1. The germline V gene encodes CDR1 MNHEY and CDR2 SVGAGI. With V trimmed by 2 bases and J by 13 bases, 22 bases remained unmatched. The CDR3 is 18 residues long. The CDR3, as DNA: TGTGCCAGCAGTTACGATCCCAGGACAGGGTTGGACCAAGAGACCCAGTTCTTC. Translated, it gives CASSYDPRTGLDQETQFF.

The gene calls are TRBV7-2 and TRBJ2-7, with D tentatively TRBD2 (6 bases). CDR3 length: 14 amino acids. V gave up 3 bases and J gave up 8 bases, with 17 bases separating them. Per germline, CDR1 SGHTA and CDR2 FQGNSA. The CDR3 loop is CASSFRFREYQQYF. For the CDR3, the DNA is TGTGCCAGCAGCTTTAGGTTCCGGGAGTATCAGCAGTACTTC.

This clonotype showed up just once. This chain joins TRBV29-1 and TRBJ1-5; 10 nucleotides line up with TRBD1. In germline, CDR1 is SQVTM, CDR2 ANQGSEA. The CDR3 runs 14 residues. V gave up 7 bases and J gave up 3 bases; unmatched junction bases: 6. CDR3 bases: TGCAGCGCCGCGACAGGGGGCATCAATCAGCCCCAGCATTTT. Translation gives CSAATGGINQPQHF.

The sample holds a few counts of this clonotype. The rearrangement links TRBV20-1 to TRBJ2-5, with a possible D match to TRBD2 (6 bases). This CDR3 spans 14 amino acids. Germline V lookup: CDR1 DFQATT, CDR2 SNEGSKA (reference sequence). V was cut by 5 bases and J by 0 bases, with 13 bases left in between. The CDR3 loop reads CSALKTRDQETQYF. CDR3 DNA: TGCAGTGCTCTTAAGACTAGAGACCAAGAGACCCAGTACTTC.

The chain joins TRBV7-2 to TRBJ2-3, with TRBD2 identical over 13 bases. Trimming took 4 bases from V and 1 from J; bases not matched to a gene: 8. CDR1 is SGHTA, CDR2 FQGNSA, per germline. CDR3 size: 18 residues. The chain's CDR3 is CASSWRIGTSGGTDTQYF. In DNA form, the CDR3 reads TGTGCCAGCAGCTGGAGGATTGGGACTAGCGGGGGCACAGATACGCAGTATTTT.

There are many counts of this clonotype. The chain has TRBV5-1 and TRBJ2-3, with 11 bases identical to TRBD2. Germline V gives CDR1 SGHRS, CDR2 YFSETQ. The trim removed 4 bases at V and 2 bases at J, leaving 6 bases unmatched. The CDR3 spans 16 residues. The CDR3 loop is CASSQGLAGSTDTQYF. The CDR3 DNA reads TGCGCCAGCAGCCAAGGACTAGCGGGCTCCACAGATACGCAGTATTTT.

The chain is built from TRBV10-3 and TRBJ2-7, with 7 nucleotides matching TRBD2. CDR3 size: 15 residues. Per germline, CDR1 ENHRY and CDR2 SYGVKD. V lost 2 bases, J lost 0 bases, and 4 bases stayed unmatched. The chain's CDR3 is CAISELSGSSYEQYF. Written as DNA, the CDR3 is TGTGCCATCAGTGAGCTTAGCGGGTCCTCCTACGAGCAGTACTTC.

This chain uses TRBV4-1 with TRBJ2-3; a weak D match, TRBD1 (6 bases). The CDR3 consists of 16 residues. Germline loops: CDR1 MGHRA, CDR2 YSYEKL. Trimming shortened V by 3 bases and J by 0 bases, and 13 bases separated the two germline ends. The CDR3 spells CASSHWTASSTDTQYF. DNA of the CDR3: TGCGCCAGCAGCCATTGGACAGCTTCAAGCACAGATACGCAGTATTTT.